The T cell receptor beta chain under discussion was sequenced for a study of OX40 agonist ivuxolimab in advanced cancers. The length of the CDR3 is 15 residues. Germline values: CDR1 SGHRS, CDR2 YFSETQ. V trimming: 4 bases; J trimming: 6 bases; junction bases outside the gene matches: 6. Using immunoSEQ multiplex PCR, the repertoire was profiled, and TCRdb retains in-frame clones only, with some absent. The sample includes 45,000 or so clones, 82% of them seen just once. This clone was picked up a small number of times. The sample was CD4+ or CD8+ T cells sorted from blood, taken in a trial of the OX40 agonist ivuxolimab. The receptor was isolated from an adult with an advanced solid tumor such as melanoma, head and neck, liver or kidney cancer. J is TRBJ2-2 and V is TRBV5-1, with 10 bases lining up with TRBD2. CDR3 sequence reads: CASSAVAGGSGELFF. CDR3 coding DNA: TGCGCCAGCAGCGCGGTAGCGGGAGGATCCGGGGAGCTGTTTTTT.